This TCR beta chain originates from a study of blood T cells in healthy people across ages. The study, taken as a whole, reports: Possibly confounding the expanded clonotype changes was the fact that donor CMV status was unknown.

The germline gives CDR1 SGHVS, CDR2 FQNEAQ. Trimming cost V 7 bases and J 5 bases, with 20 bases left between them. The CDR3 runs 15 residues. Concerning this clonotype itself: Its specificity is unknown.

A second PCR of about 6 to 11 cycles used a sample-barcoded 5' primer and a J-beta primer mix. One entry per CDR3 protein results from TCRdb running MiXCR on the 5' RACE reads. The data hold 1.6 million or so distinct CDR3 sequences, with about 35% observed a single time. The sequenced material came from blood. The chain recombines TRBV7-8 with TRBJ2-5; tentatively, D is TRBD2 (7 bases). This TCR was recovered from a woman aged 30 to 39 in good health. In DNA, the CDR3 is TGTGCCAGCACCCCAGGGAGGGGGGGCTTGGAGACCCAGTACTTC. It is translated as CASTPGRGGLETQYF.